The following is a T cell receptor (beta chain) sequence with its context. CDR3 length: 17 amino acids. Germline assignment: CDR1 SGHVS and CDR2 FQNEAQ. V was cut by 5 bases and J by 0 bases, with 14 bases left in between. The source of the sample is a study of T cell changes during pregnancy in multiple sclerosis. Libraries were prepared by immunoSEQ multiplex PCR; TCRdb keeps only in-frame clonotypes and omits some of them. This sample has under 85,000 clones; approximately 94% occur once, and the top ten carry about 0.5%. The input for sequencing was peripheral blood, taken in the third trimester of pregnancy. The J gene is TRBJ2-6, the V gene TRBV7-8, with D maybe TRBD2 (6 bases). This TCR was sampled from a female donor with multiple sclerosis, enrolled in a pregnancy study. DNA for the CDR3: TGTGCCAGCAGCCTCCGGCCCGGGGGCTCTGGGGCCAACGTCCTGACTTTC. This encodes CASSLRPGGSGANVLTF.